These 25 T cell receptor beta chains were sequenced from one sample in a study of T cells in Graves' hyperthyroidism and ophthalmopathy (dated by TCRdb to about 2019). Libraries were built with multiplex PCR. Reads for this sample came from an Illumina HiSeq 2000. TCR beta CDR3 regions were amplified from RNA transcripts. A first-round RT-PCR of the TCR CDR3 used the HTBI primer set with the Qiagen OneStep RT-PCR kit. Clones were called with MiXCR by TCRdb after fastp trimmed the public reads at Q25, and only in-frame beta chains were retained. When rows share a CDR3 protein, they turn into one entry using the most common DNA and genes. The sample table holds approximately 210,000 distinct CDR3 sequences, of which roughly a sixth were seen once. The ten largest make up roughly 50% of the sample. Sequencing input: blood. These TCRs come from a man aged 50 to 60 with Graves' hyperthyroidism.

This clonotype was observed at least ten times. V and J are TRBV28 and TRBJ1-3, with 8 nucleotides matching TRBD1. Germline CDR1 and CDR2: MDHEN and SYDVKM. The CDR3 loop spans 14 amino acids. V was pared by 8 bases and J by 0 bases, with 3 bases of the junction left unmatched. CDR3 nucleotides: TGTGCCAGCGGACAGGGCCTCTCTGGAAACACCATATATTTT. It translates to CASGQGLSGNTIYF.

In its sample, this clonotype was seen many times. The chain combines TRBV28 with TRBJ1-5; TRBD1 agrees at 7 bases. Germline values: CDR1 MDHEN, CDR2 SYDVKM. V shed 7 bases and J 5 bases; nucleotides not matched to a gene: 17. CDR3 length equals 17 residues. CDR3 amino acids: CASNGFRQGEEDQPQHF. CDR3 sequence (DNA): TGTGCCAGCAATGGATTCCGACAGGGAGAAGAGGATCAGCCCCAGCATTTT.

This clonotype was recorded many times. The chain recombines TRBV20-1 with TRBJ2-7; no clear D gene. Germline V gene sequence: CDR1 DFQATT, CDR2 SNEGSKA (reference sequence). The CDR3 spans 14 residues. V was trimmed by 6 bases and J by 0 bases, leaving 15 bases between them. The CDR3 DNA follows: TGCAGTGCCCTCGACCGGACGGGCTCCTACGAGCAGTACTTC. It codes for CSALDRTGSYEQYF.

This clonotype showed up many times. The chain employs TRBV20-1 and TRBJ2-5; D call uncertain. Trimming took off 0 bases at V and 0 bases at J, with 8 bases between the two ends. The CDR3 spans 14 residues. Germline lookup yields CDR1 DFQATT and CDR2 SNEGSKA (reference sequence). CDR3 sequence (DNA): TGCAGTGCTAGAGATGGGATAAACCAAGAGACCCAGTACTTC. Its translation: CSARDGINQETQYF.

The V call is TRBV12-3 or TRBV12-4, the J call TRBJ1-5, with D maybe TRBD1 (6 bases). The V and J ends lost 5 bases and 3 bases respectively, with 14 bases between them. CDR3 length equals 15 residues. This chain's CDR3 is CASSITGSSNQPQHF. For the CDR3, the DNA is TGTGCCAGCAGTATCACAGGGTCTTCCAATCAGCCCCAGCATTTT.

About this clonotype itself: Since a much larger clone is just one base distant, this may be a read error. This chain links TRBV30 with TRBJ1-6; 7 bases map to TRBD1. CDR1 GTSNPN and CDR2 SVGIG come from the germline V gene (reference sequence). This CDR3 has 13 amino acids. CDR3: CAWSLQGYSTLHF. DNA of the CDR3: TGTGCCTGGAGCCTACAGGGGTATTCAACCCTCCACTTT. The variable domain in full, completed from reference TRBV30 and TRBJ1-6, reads SQTIHQWPATLVQPVGSPLSLECTVEGTSNPNLYWYRQAAGRGLQLLFYSVGIGQISSEVPQNLSASRPQDRQFILSSKKLLLSDSGFYLCAWSLQGYSTLHFGNGTRLTVT.

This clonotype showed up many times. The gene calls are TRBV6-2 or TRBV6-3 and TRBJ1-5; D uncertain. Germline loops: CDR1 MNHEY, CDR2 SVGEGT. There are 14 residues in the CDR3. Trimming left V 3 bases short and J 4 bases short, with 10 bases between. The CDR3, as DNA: TGTGCCAGCAGTTATCGGCAGCAGAATCAGCCCCAGCATTTT. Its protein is CASSYRQQNQPQHF.

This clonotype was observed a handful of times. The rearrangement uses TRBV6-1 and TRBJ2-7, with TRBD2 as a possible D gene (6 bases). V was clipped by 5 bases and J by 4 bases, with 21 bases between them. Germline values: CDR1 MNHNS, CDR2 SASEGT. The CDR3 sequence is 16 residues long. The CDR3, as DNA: TGTGCCAGCAGTTCGGGGACCCTACCGAGCGGGTACGAGCAGTACTTC. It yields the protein CASSSGTLPSGYEQYF.

CDR3 loop: CASSSGQLNQPQHF. The DNA for the CDR3 is TGTGCCAGCAGTTCGGGACAGCTCAATCAGCCCCAGCATTTT. The V call is TRBV6-5, the J call TRBJ1-5; 7 bases align to TRBD1. The CDR3 extends over 14 amino acids. J lost 3 bases, V lost 4 bases, and 3 bases had no gene match. CDR1 MNHEY and CDR2 SVGAGI come from the germline V gene.

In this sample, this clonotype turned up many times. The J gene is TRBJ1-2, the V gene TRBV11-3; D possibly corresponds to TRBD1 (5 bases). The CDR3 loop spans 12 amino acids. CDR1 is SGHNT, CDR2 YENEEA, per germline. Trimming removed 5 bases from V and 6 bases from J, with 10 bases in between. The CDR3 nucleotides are TGTGCCAGCAGCCGTCTGGGGCATGGCTACACCTTC. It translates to CASSRLGHGYTF.

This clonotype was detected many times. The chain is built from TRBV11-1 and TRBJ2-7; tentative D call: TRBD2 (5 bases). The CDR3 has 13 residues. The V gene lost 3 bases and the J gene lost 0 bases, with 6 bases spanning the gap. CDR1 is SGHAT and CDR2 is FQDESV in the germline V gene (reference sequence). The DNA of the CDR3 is TGTGCCAGCAGCTTTGGGAGCTCCTACGAGCAGTACTTC. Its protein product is CASSFGSSYEQYF. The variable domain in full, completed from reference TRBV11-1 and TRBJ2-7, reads EAEVAQSPRYKITEKSQAVAFWCDPISGHATLYWYRQILGQGPELLVQFQDESVVDDSQLPKDRFSAERLKGVDSTLKIQPAELGDSAMYLCASSFGSSYEQYFGPGTRLTVT.

The CDR3 sequence is CASSGGGAGNIQYF. The CDR3 nucleotides are TGTGCCAGCAGTGGTGGGGGCGCGGGGAACATTCAGTACTTC. The V call is TRBV6-1, the J call TRBJ2-4; D possibly uses TRBD1 or TRBD2 (6 bases each). The CDR3 totals 14 residues. V was clipped by 4 bases and J by 7 bases, with 14 bases between them. From germline, CDR1 is MNHNS and CDR2 SASEGT.

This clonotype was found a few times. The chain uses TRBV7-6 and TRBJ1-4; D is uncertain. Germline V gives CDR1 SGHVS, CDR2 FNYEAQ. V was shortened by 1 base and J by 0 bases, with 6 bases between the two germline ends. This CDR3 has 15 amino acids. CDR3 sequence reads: CASSLVPATNEKLFF. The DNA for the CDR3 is TGTGCCAGCAGCTTAGTTCCTGCAACTAATGAAAAACTGTTTTTT.

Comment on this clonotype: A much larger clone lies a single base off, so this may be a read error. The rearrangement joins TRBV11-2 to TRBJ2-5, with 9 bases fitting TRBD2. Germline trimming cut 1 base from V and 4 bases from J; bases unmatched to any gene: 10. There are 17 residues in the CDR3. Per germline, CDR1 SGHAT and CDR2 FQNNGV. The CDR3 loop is CASSLGDLAGRPETQYF. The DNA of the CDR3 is TGTGCCAGCAGCTTAGGAGATCTAGCGGGACGTCCAGAGACCCAGTACTTC.

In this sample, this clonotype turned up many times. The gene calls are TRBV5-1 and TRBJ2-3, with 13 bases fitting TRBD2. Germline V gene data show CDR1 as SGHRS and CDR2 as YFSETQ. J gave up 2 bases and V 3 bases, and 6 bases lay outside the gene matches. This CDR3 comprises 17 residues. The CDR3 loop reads CASSSGTSGMSTDTQYF. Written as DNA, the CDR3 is TGCGCCAGCAGCTCGGGGACTAGCGGGATGTCCACAGATACGCAGTATTTT.

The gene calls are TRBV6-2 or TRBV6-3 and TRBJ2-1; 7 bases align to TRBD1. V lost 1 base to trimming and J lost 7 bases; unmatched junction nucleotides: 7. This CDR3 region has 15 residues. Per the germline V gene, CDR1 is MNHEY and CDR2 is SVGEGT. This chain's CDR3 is CASSYLGTRGNEQFF. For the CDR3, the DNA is TGTGCCAGCAGTTACTTGGGGACCAGGGGGAATGAGCAGTTCTTC.

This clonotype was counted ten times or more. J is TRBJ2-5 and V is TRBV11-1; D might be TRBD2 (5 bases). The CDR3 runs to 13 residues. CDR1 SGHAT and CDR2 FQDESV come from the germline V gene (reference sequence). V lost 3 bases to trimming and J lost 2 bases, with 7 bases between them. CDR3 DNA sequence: TGTGCCAGCAGCTTCGGAGGACAAGAGACCCAGTACTTC. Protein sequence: CASSFGGQETQYF.

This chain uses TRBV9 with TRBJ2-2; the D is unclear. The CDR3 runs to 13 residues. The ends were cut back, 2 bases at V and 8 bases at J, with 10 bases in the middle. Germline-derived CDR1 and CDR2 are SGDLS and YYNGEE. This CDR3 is CASSVAVLGELFF. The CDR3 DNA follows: TGTGCCAGCAGCGTGGCAGTCTTAGGGGAGCTGTTTTTT.

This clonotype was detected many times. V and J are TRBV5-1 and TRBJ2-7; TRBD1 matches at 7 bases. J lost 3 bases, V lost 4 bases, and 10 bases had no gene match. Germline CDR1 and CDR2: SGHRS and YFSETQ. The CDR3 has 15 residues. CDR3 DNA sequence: TGCGCCAGCAGCGCCCTCGGGACAGCGAACTACGAGCAGTACTTC. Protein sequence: CASSALGTANYEQYF.

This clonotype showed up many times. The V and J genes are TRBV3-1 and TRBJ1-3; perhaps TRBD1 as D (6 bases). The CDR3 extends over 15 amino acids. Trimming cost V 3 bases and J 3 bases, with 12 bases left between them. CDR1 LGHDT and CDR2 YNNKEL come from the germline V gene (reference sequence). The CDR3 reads CASSQDRGGGNTIYF. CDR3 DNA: TGTGCCAGCAGCCAGGACAGAGGTGGTGGAAACACCATATATTTT.

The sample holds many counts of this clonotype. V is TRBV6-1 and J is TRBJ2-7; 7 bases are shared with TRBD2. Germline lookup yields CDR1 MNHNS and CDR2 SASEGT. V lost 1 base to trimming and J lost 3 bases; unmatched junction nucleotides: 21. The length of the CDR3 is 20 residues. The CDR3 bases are TGTGCCAGCAGTGAAGTGGGGAGGGTGGCAGTGTATTCCTTAAGCTACGAGCAGTACTTC. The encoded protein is CASSEVGRVAVYSLSYEQYF.

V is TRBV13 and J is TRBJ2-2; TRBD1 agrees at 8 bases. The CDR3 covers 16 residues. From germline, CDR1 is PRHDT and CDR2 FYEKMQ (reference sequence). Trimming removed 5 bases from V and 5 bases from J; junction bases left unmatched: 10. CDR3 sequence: CASSPTGAEGTGELFF. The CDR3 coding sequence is TGTGCCAGCAGCCCGACAGGGGCAGAAGGTACCGGGGAGCTGTTTTTT.

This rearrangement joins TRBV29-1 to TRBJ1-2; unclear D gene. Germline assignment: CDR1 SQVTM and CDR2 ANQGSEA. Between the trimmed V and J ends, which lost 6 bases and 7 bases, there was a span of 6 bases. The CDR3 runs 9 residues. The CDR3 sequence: CSVSPGYTF. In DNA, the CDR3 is TGCAGCGTCAGTCCTGGCTACACCTTC.

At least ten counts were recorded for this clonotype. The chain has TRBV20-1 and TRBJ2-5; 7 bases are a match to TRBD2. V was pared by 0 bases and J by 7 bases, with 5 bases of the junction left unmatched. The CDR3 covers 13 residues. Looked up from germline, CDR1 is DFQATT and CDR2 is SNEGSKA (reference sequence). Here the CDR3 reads CSARDSGSGTQYF. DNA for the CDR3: TGCAGTGCTAGAGATAGCGGGTCAGGGACCCAGTACTTC.

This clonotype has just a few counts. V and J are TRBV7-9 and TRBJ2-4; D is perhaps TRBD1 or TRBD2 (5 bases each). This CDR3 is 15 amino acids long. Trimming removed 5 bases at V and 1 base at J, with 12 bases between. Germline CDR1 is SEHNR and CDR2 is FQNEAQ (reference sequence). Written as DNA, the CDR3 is TGTGCCAGCAGCGGGGGAGAGGAGGCCAAAAACATTCAGTACTTC. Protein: CASSGGEEAKNIQYF.